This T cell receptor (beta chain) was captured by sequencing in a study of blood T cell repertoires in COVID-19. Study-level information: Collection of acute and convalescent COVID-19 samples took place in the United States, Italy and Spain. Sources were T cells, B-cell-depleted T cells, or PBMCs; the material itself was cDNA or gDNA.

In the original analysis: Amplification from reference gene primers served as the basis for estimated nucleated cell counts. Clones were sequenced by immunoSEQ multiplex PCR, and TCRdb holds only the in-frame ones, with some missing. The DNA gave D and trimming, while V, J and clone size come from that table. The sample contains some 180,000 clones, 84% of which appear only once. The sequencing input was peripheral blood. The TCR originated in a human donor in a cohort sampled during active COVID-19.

The CDR3 nucleotides are TGTGCCAGCAGCTGGGACAAATCCGAATACTACGAGCAGTACTTC. Protein sequence: CASSWDKSEYYEQYF. V is TRBV5-6 and J is TRBJ2-7, with D possibly being TRBD1 (6 bases). Germline CDR1 SGHDT, CDR2 YYEEEE. V lost 3 bases, J lost 3 bases, and 16 bases lay in between. The CDR3 totals 15 residues.